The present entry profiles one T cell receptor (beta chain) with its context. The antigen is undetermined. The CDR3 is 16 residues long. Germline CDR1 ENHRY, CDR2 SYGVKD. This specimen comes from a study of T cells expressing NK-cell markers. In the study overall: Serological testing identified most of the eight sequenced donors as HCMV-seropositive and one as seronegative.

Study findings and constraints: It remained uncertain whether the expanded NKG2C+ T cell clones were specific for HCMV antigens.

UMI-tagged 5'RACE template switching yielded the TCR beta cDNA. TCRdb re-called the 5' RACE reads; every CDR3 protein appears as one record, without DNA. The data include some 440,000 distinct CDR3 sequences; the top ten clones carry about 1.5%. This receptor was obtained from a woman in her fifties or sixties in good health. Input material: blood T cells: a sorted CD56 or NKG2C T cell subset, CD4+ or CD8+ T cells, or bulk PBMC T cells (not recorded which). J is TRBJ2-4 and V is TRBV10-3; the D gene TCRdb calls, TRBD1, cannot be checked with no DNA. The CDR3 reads CAISDQRGGSANIQYF.